This T cell receptor beta chain was sequenced during a study of TIL therapy for anti-PD-1-resistant metastatic lung cancer (dated by TCRdb to the early 2020s). Regarding the complete study: Tumors were collected before any PD-1/PD-L1 blockade, after which patients were given nivolumab, and patients who progressed were given lymphodepletion, an infusion of expanded TIL and IL-2. A median non-synonymous tumor mutation burden of under 1.9 mutations per megabase was determined across the cohort by whole-exome sequencing. The cohort was predominantly lung adenocarcinoma, with several EGFR-mutant and two ALK-rearranged tumors, and half of patients were current or former smokers. Enrolled patients had a median age of approximately 49 years (range 38-75) and a median tumor PD-L1 proportion score of less than 7.5%. T cell receptor beta sequencing of tumor and peripheral blood was used to follow clonotypes across the tumor, the expanded TIL product and serial blood samples. General conclusions and limits of the study: The cohort was highly selected, including more treatment-naive, never-smoker and oncogene-addicted patients than is typical, which limits generalizability. Infused TIL clonotypes partially replaced the baseline peripheral repertoire then decayed over months, with no apparent association between persistence and response. The study protocol defined all tumor marker inferences as exploratory.

The time point label corresponds to: pre-treatment sample, taken before nivolumab and TIL therapy. Adults with stage 4 NSCLC were enrolled in a dual-center phase I trial from late 2017 to early 2020. The samples were drawn from an open-label, single-arm phase I trial testing tumor-infiltrating lymphocyte therapy combined with nivolumab in advanced non-small cell lung cancer. Blood mononuclear cells from EDTA tubes were separated on a Ficoll gradient and snap-frozen as pellets, and DNA was extracted from the cells using a Qiagen mini-prep kit. The CDR3 measures 14 amino acids from cysteine to phenylalanine. CDR3 DNA only is kept here, 42 bases in frame from base 1. The germline V gene provides CDR1 MNHNS and CDR2 SASEGT. Between the V and J ends, shortened by 6 bases and 1 base respectively, the junction contains 12 bases. Note on this clone: The antigen this receptor binds is unknown. Base qualities are not provided; no much larger clone lies one nucleotide away.

TCR beta CDR3 regions were amplified from genomic DNA with the immunoSEQ v3 hsTCRB kit using bias-controlled multiplex PCR. TCR libraries were sequenced on an Illumina NextSeq 500 to 1.5 million to 2.5 million read pairs for survey level or roughly 5-6.5 million for deep level. The authors processed their data as follows. Clonality was reported by immunoSEQ Analyzer software, which also assigned V, D and J genes and filtered out non-productive sequences. Repertoires were compared using productive Simpson clonality and Morisita overlap index of productive TRB rearrangements between infused TIL and blood. Absolute clonotype counts in blood were estimated as lymphocyte count times CD3+ fraction times the clone's productive frequency. Drawn from immuneACCESS, this table holds only the in-frame rearrangements with V and J called that TCRdb kept. Clones are partly lost; checked studies trace under half to an unresolved V gene and leave the rest unexplained. The DNA was the basis for D and trimming; V, J and clone size are from that table. The sample table shows 30,000 to 45,000 clones, and about 70% are seen once. The top ten constitute 4.5% to 7% of the sample.

The TCR was taken from a person aged 25 to 80 with non-small cell lung cancer. The sequence links TRBV6-1 to TRBJ2-5; the D segment is perhaps TRBD1 or TRBD2, each sharing 5 matched bases. The sample was blood, taken at baseline. The nucleotides are TGTGCCAGCAGGGGGGTGGGGTCCCAAGAGACCCAGTACTTC. It translates to CASRGVGSQETQYF.